This is a list of T cell receptor beta chains from one sample in a study of blood T cell repertoires in COVID-19. Clones were sequenced by immunoSEQ multiplex PCR, and TCRdb holds only the in-frame ones, with some missing. The table records under 200,000 clones, approximately 85% of them present only once. The sequenced material came from peripheral blood. The origin of the receptors is a woman aged 55-70 years with COVID-19, enrolled during active disease. Each CDR3 is given with its conserved first and last residue. Each record gives: CDR3 length, J gene, clone size, D gene, V gene, CDR3 protein, CDR3 DNA. A D gene is named only where the DNA matches it firmly. Clone size is given for some rows only: seen once, a few or many times, or a class if the clone is expanded.

cdr3_length: 14; j_call: TRBJ1-1; clone_size: .; d_call: TRBD1; v_call: TRBV2; cdr3_aa: CASSRTGGYTEAFF; cdr3_nt: TGTGCCAGCAGTCGAACAGGGGGCTACACTGAAGCTTTCTTT
cdr3_length: 14; j_call: TRBJ1-1; clone_size: .; d_call: .; v_call: TRBV7-9; cdr3_aa: CASSLAEGRTEAFF; cdr3_nt: TGTGCCAGCAGCTTAGCGGAGGGTCGGACTGAAGCTTTCTTT
cdr3_length: 14; j_call: TRBJ1-5; clone_size: .; d_call: TRBD1; v_call: TRBV10-3; cdr3_aa: CAISYGQENQPQHF; cdr3_nt: TGTGCCATCAGTTACGGACAGGAAAATCAGCCCCAGCATTTT
cdr3_length: 17; j_call: TRBJ1-2; clone_size: .; d_call: .; v_call: TRBV11-2; cdr3_aa: CASSLGSAGAASYGYTF; cdr3_nt: TGTGCCAGCAGCTTAGGATCGGCGGGAGCGGCTTCCTATGGCTACACCTTC
cdr3_length: 14; j_call: TRBJ2-1; clone_size: .; d_call: .; v_call: TRBV7-2; cdr3_aa: CASSSRPSGNEQFF; cdr3_nt: TGTGCCAGCAGTTCTCGGCCCTCGGGCAATGAGCAGTTCTTC
cdr3_length: 15; j_call: TRBJ2-7; clone_size: .; d_call: TRBD2; v_call: TRBV5-1; cdr3_aa: CASSLGGGRSHEQYF; cdr3_nt: TGCGCCAGCAGCCTGGGGGGCGGGAGGTCCCACGAGCAGTACTTC
cdr3_length: 16; j_call: TRBJ2-1; clone_size: once; d_call: .; v_call: TRBV7-3; cdr3_aa: CASSLMGTSRGNEQFF; cdr3_nt: TGTGCCAGCAGCTTAATGGGAACCTCCCGGGGGAATGAGCAGTTCTTC
cdr3_length: 15; j_call: TRBJ2-1; clone_size: .; d_call: .; v_call: TRBV4-2; cdr3_aa: CASSQGLADSLEQFF; cdr3_nt: TGTGCCAGCAGCCAAGGGCTAGCGGACAGCCTCGAGCAGTTCTTC
cdr3_length: 15; j_call: TRBJ2-2; clone_size: .; d_call: TRBD1; v_call: TRBV7-9; cdr3_aa: CASSLWDRGTGELFF; cdr3_nt: TGTGCCAGCAGCCTATGGGACAGGGGGACCGGGGAGCTGTTTTTT
cdr3_length: 13; j_call: TRBJ1-2; clone_size: .; d_call: .; v_call: TRBV7-8; cdr3_aa: CASSLGGGGGYTF; cdr3_nt: TGTGCCAGCAGCTTAGGGGGGGGCGGTGGCTACACCTTC
cdr3_length: 13; j_call: TRBJ2-5; clone_size: .; d_call: TRBD2; v_call: TRBV5-6; cdr3_aa: CASSLSGGGTQYF; cdr3_nt: TGTGCCAGCAGCTTGTCGGGGGGTGGGACCCAGTACTTC
cdr3_length: 14; j_call: TRBJ2-3; clone_size: few; d_call: .; v_call: TRBV5-1; cdr3_aa: CASSLVAGADTQYF; cdr3_nt: TGCGCCAGCAGCTTGGTCGCAGGCGCAGATACGCAGTATTTT
cdr3_length: 16; j_call: TRBJ2-7; clone_size: .; d_call: TRBD1; v_call: TRBV13; cdr3_aa: CASSLVGDRVAYEQYF; cdr3_nt: TGTGCCAGCAGCTTAGTAGGGGACAGGGTGGCCTACGAGCAGTACTTC
cdr3_length: 13; j_call: TRBJ1-4; clone_size: .; d_call: .; v_call: TRBV2; cdr3_aa: CASKIPSDEKLFF; cdr3_nt: TGTGCCAGCAAAATCCCCTCGGATGAAAAACTGTTTTTT
cdr3_length: 14; j_call: TRBJ1-5; clone_size: few; d_call: .; v_call: TRBV9; cdr3_aa: CASSVGQDGAPQHF; cdr3_nt: TGTGCCAGCAGCGTAGGACAGGACGGGGCGCCCCAGCATTTT
cdr3_length: 16; j_call: TRBJ2-3; clone_size: .; d_call: .; v_call: TRBV7-2; cdr3_aa: CASSLDMAVSTDTQYF; cdr3_nt: TGTGCCAGCAGCTTAGATATGGCGGTTAGCACAGATACGCAGTATTTT
cdr3_length: 14; j_call: TRBJ2-1; clone_size: .; d_call: .; v_call: TRBV6-5; cdr3_aa: CASQIARGYNEQFF; cdr3_nt: TGTGCCAGTCAAATCGCCCGGGGGTACAATGAGCAGTTCTTC
cdr3_length: 16; j_call: TRBJ2-2; clone_size: once; d_call: TRBD1; v_call: TRBV9; cdr3_aa: CASSAGQGARTGELFF; cdr3_nt: TGTGCCAGCAGCGCCGGACAGGGGGCTCGCACCGGGGAGCTGTTTTTT
cdr3_length: 15; j_call: TRBJ1-4; clone_size: few; d_call: .; v_call: TRBV7-9; cdr3_aa: CASSSRDPGGEKLFF; cdr3_nt: TGTGCCAGCAGCTCCCGGGACCCCGGGGGTGAAAAACTGTTTTTT
cdr3_length: 14; j_call: TRBJ2-7; clone_size: .; d_call: TRBD2; v_call: TRBV10-2; cdr3_aa: CASRAGVPGGEQYF; cdr3_nt: TGCGCCAGCAGGGCGGGAGTCCCGGGGGGCGAGCAGTACTTC
cdr3_length: 14; j_call: TRBJ2-1; clone_size: .; d_call: TRBD1; v_call: TRBV19; cdr3_aa: CASGPGQGVGEQFF; cdr3_nt: TGTGCCAGTGGTCCGGGACAGGGGGTAGGTGAGCAGTTCTTC
cdr3_length: 18; j_call: TRBJ1-2; clone_size: once; d_call: TRBD1; v_call: TRBV4-2; cdr3_aa: CASSQEQDREVPHYGYTF; cdr3_nt: TGTGCCAGCAGCCAAGAGCAGGACAGGGAAGTCCCTCACTATGGCTACACCTTC
cdr3_length: 13; j_call: TRBJ1-6; clone_size: .; d_call: .; v_call: TRBV7-2; cdr3_aa: CASSLGPDSPLHF; cdr3_nt: TGTGCCAGCAGCTTAGGTCCCGATTCACCCCTCCACTTT
cdr3_length: 16; j_call: TRBJ2-3; clone_size: medium-sized; d_call: TRBD2; v_call: TRBV27; cdr3_aa: CASSLESGRLTDTQYF; cdr3_nt: TGTGCCAGCAGTTTAGAAAGCGGGAGACTCACAGATACGCAGTATTTT
cdr3_length: 15; j_call: TRBJ2-2; clone_size: .; d_call: .; v_call: TRBV9; cdr3_aa: CASSVGSIVTGELFF; cdr3_nt: TGTGCCAGCAGCGTAGGCTCTATTGTCACCGGGGAGCTGTTTTTT
cdr3_length: 15; j_call: TRBJ2-1; clone_size: .; d_call: TRBD2; v_call: TRBV19; cdr3_aa: CASSQGLAGYNEQFF; cdr3_nt: TGTGCCAGTAGCCAGGGACTAGCGGGATACAATGAGCAGTTCTTC
cdr3_length: 16; j_call: TRBJ1-5; clone_size: .; d_call: TRBD1; v_call: TRBV7-2; cdr3_aa: CASSLAWAGGDQPQHF; cdr3_nt: TGTGCCAGCAGCTTAGCGTGGGCAGGGGGCGATCAGCCCCAGCATTTT
cdr3_length: 16; j_call: TRBJ2-5; clone_size: .; d_call: .; v_call: TRBV7-9; cdr3_aa: CASSLQQGGGQETQYF; cdr3_nt: TGTGCCAGCAGCTTACAACAGGGTGGGGGCCAAGAGACCCAGTACTTC
cdr3_length: 14; j_call: TRBJ1-2; clone_size: few; d_call: .; v_call: TRBV29-1; cdr3_aa: CSVVYFSLGYGYTF; cdr3_nt: TGCAGCGTTGTTTACTTTAGCCTCGGCTATGGCTACACCTTC
cdr3_length: 15; j_call: TRBJ1-2; clone_size: once; d_call: TRBD1; v_call: TRBV6-1; cdr3_aa: CASSEAGTANYGYTF; cdr3_nt: TGTGCCAGCAGTGAGGCGGGGACAGCTAACTATGGCTACACCTTC
cdr3_length: 14; j_call: TRBJ1-1; clone_size: few; d_call: .; v_call: TRBV2; cdr3_aa: CASSGPFGGAEAFF; cdr3_nt: TGTGCCAGCAGTGGCCCCTTCGGGGGGGCTGAAGCTTTCTTT
cdr3_length: 12; j_call: TRBJ2-7; clone_size: .; d_call: TRBD1; v_call: TRBV5-5; cdr3_aa: CASSLQGYEQYF; cdr3_nt: TGTGCCAGCAGCTTACAGGGGTACGAGCAGTACTTC
cdr3_length: 16; j_call: TRBJ1-3; clone_size: .; d_call: .; v_call: TRBV7-6; cdr3_aa: CASSLAGRGSGNTIYF; cdr3_nt: TGTGCCAGCAGCTTAGCGGGGAGGGGGAGTGGAAACACCATATATTTT
cdr3_length: 12; j_call: TRBJ2-1; clone_size: .; d_call: TRBD2; v_call: TRBV6-5; cdr3_aa: CASSYRGVEQFF; cdr3_nt: TGTGCCAGCAGTTACCGGGGGGTTGAGCAGTTCTTC
cdr3_length: 15; j_call: TRBJ2-1; clone_size: .; d_call: TRBD2; v_call: TRBV5-5; cdr3_aa: CASSLLAGVQNEQFF; cdr3_nt: TGTGCCAGCAGCTTATTGGCGGGAGTGCAAAATGAGCAGTTCTTC
cdr3_length: 16; j_call: TRBJ1-1; clone_size: .; d_call: .; v_call: TRBV3-1/TRBV3-2; cdr3_aa: CASSFLPTGTNTEAFF; cdr3_nt: TGTGCCAGCAGCTTTTTACCTACAGGGACGAACACTGAAGCTTTCTTT
cdr3_length: 12; j_call: TRBJ1-2; clone_size: .; d_call: .; v_call: TRBV30; cdr3_aa: CAWSGTVYGYTF; cdr3_nt: TGTGCCTGGAGTGGAACAGTCTATGGCTACACCTTC
cdr3_length: 17; j_call: TRBJ1-3; clone_size: .; d_call: .; v_call: TRBV25-1; cdr3_aa: CASSEFAGGEWGNTIYF; cdr3_nt: TGTGCCAGCAGTGAATTCGCGGGCGGGGAGTGGGGAAACACCATATATTTT
cdr3_length: 16; j_call: TRBJ2-3; clone_size: once; d_call: TRBD1; v_call: TRBV5-1; cdr3_aa: CASSFSRDRGRGTQYF; cdr3_nt: TGCGCCAGCAGCTTTAGCCGGGACAGGGGGAGAGGTACGCAGTATTTT